A single sample is the source of the 10 T cell receptor beta chains below, sequenced in a study of PD-L1 blockade in urothelial cancer. Only in-frame clones appear in the TCRdb table, and some are missing; sequencing was by immunoSEQ multiplex PCR. The sample includes tens of thousands of clones, 80% to 85% of them seen just once. Time point noted: pretreatment peripheral blood. The specimen comprised PBMCs, sampled around atezolizumab (anti-PD-L1) treatment. The receptors were gathered from a man in his fifties or sixties with urothelial cancer.

This clone was detected once. The CDR3 DNA sequence: TGTGCCAGCAGCTTGCGGAGGGCGGGAGGTAGGACAGATACGCAGTATTTT. This encodes CASSLRRAGGRTDTQYF. The chain employs TRBV7-2 and TRBJ2-3; 8 nucleotides line up with TRBD2. There are 17 residues in the CDR3. The V segment lost 3 bases and the J segment 3 bases; nucleotides outside the gene matches: 11. Germline CDR1 reads SGHTA; CDR2 reads FQGNSA.

The chain recombines TRBV7-8 with TRBJ2-7; 7 bases are a match to TRBD2. The CDR3 runs 16 residues. V lost 1 base and J lost 2; bases outside the gene matches: 8. Germline CDR1 SGHVS, CDR2 FQNEAQ. The CDR3 protein is CASSLVRASGTYEQYF. DNA of the CDR3: TGTGCCAGCAGCTTAGTAAGGGCTAGCGGTACCTACGAGCAGTACTTC. The whole variable domain, filled in from reference TRBV7-8 and TRBJ2-7, reads GAGVSQSPRYKVAKRGQDVALRCDPISGHVSLFWYQQALGQGPEFLTYFQNEAQLDKSGLPSDRFFAERPEGSVSTLKIQRTQQEDSAVYLCASSLVRASGTYEQYFGPGTRLTVT.

This chain joins TRBV6-5 and TRBJ1-2; D possibly corresponds to TRBD1 (6 bases). This CDR3 region has 13 residues. The germline V and J ends were trimmed by 10 bases and 8 bases, with 20 bases remaining between them. Germline CDR1 MNHEY, CDR2 SVGAGI. CDR3 coding DNA: TGTGCCACCAGCCTCCTAGGGGGGGTGGGCTACACCTTC. Its translation: CATSLLGGVGYTF.

The chain joins TRBV10-3 to TRBJ2-7, with 7 bases lining up with TRBD2. Germline V lookup: CDR1 ENHRY, CDR2 SYGVKD. V lost 0 bases, J lost 6 bases, and 14 bases stayed unmatched. The CDR3 has 17 amino acids. CDR3 loop: CAISESLRLAGPLEQYF. DNA of the CDR3: TGTGCCATCAGTGAGTCGTTAAGACTAGCAGGTCCTCTCGAGCAGTACTTC.

This chain links TRBV15 with TRBJ2-1, with 7 bases lining up with TRBD1. The CDR3 has 13 residues. Per the germline V gene, CDR1 is LNHNV and CDR2 is YYDKDF (reference sequence). V dropped 3 bases and J dropped 6; count of bases not matched to a gene: 2. The DNA of the CDR3 is TGTGCCACCAGCAGGACAGGGCCCAATGAGCAGTTCTTC. The encoded protein is CATSRTGPNEQFF. Looking up the rest from reference TRBV15 and TRBJ2-1 gives the full variable domain: DAMVIQNPRYQVTQFGKPVTLSCSQTLNHNVMYWYQQKSSQAPKLLFHYYDKDFNNEADTPDNFQSRRPNTSFCFLDIRSPGLGDTAMYLCATSRTGPNEQFFGPGTRLTVL.

The genes are TRBV19 and TRBJ2-7; tentative D call: TRBD2 (6 bases). Trimming pared 0 bases from V and 1 base from J, leaving 10 bases between. Germline V gene data show CDR1 as LNHDA and CDR2 as SQIVND (reference sequence). This CDR3 region has 15 residues. The CDR3 sequence: CASSIDTGESYEQYF. CDR3 DNA sequence: TGTGCCAGTAGTATAGATACGGGGGAATCCTACGAGCAGTACTTC. Complete variable domain (other parts from reference TRBV19 and TRBJ2-7): DGGITQSPKYLFRKEGQNVTLSCEQNLNHDAMYWYRQDPGQGLRLIYYSQIVNDFQKGDIAEGYSVSREKKESFPLTVTSAQKNPTAFYLCASSIDTGESYEQYFGPGTRLTVT.

This clone showed up just once. The chain uses TRBV28 and TRBJ2-2; 10 bases map to TRBD2. The CDR3 runs to 16 residues. V was pared by 7 bases and J by 0 bases, with 5 bases of the junction left unmatched. Germline V lookup: CDR1 MDHEN, CDR2 SYDVKM. The CDR3 nucleotides read TGTGCCAGCAAACTAGCGGGGCTCGCGAACACCGGGGAGCTGTTTTTT. Translation: CASKLAGLANTGELFF.

The chain joins TRBV6-1 to TRBJ1-1, with D perhaps TRBD1 (6 bases). The germline V gene encodes CDR1 MNHNS and CDR2 SASEGT. V shed 4 bases and J shed 4 bases, with 10 bases lying between them. CDR3 length: 13 residues. CDR3 nucleotides: TGTGCCAGCAGTGGGGAGGGGGGCACTGAAGCTTTCTTT. Translating gives CASSGEGGTEAFF.

The V call is TRBV18, the J call TRBJ2-7; 12 bases fit TRBD2. The CDR3 loop spans 15 amino acids. V lost 5 bases and J lost 5; bases outside the gene matches: 7. The V gene's germline CDR1 is KGHSH and CDR2 LQKENI. The CDR3 loop is CASSDLAGGPNEQYF. In DNA, the CDR3 is TGTGCCAGCTCAGACCTAGCGGGAGGGCCTAACGAGCAGTACTTC.

This rearrangement joins TRBV19 to TRBJ1-4, with 8 nucleotides matching TRBD1. Looked up from germline, CDR1 is LNHDA and CDR2 is SQIVND (reference sequence). This CDR3 spans 14 amino acids. J gave up 5 bases and V 5 bases, and 4 bases lay outside the gene matches. The CDR3 here is CASSSGQGNEKLFF. DNA of the CDR3: TGTGCCAGTAGTTCCGGACAGGGCAATGAAAAACTGTTTTTT. The full variable domain, its missing parts supplied by reference TRBV19 and TRBJ1-4, is DGGITQSPKYLFRKEGQNVTLSCEQNLNHDAMYWYRQDPGQGLRLIYYSQIVNDFQKGDIAEGYSVSREKKESFPLTVTSAQKNPTAFYLCASSSGQGNEKLFFGSGTQLSVL.